Following are 2 T cell receptor beta chains from one sample sequenced in a study of T cells in Graves' hyperthyroidism and ophthalmopathy. Researchers amplified the TCR beta CDR3 regions from RNA transcripts. Researchers ran a first-round RT-PCR on the TCR CDR3 using the HTBI primer set. TCRdb re-derived calls from the multiplex PCR reads in MiXCR, one entry per CDR3 protein. The repertoire holds around 97,000 distinct CDR3 sequences, with over 45% as singletons. Material for sequencing was blood. Every receptor here comes from a man in his forties with Graves' hyperthyroidism.

About this clonotype: It may be a read error: a sequence one base away is much more abundant. Because it lacks the conserved phenylalanine or tryptophan at the end, this CDR3 is likely a read error. The chain links TRBV5-6 to TRBJ1-1; 7 nucleotides agree with TRBD1. The CDR3 runs to 16 residues. CDR1 and CDR2 (germline): SGHDT, YYEEEE. V lost 1 base to trimming and J lost 5 bases; unmatched junction nucleotides: 11. The DNA of the CDR3 is TGTGCCAGCAGCTTGACCCGACAGGGCGGGTTGACTGAAGCTTTCTGT. This gives the protein CASSLTRQGGLTEAFC.

This clonotype was detected only a few times. This may come from a read error, since a much larger clone is one base off. J is TRBJ2-3 and V is TRBV20-1, with D tentatively TRBD2 (5 bases). Germline CDR1 is DFQATT and CDR2 is SNEGSKA (reference sequence). This CDR3 is built from 14 residues. The CDR3 region has the DNA TGCAGTGCTAGAGATTTGGCTATGGGAGATACGCGGTATTTT. It codes for CSARDLAMGDTRYF.